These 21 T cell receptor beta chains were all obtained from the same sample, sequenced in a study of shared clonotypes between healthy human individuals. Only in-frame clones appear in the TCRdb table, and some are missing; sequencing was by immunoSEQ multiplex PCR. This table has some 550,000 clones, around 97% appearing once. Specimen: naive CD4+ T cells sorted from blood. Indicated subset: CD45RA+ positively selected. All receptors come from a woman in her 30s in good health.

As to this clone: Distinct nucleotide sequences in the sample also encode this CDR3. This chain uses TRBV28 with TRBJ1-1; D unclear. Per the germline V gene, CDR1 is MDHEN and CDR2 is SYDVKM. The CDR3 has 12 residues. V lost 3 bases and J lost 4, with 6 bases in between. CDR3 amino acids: CASSLRVTEAFF. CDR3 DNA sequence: TGTGCCAGCAGTTTGAGGGTCACTGAAGCTTTCTTT.

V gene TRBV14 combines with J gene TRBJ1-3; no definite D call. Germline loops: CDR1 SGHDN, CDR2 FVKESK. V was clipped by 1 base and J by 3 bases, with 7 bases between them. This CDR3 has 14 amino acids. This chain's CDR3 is CASSQVYGGNTIYF. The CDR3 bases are TGTGCCAGCAGCCAAGTCTATGGTGGAAACACCATATATTTT.

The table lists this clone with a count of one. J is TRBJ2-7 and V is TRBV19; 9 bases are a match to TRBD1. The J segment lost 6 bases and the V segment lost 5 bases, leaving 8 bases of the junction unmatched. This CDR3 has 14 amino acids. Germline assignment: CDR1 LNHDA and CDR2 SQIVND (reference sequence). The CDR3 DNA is TGTGCCAGTAGTGAAACAGGGGGCGGAGTCGAGCAGTACTTC. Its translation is CASSETGGGVEQYF.

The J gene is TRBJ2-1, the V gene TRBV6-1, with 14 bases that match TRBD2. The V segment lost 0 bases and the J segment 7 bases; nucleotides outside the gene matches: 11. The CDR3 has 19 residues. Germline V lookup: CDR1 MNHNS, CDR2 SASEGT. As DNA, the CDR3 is TGTGCCAGCAGTGAAGCCCCCCTAAGGACTAGCGGGAGGTGGAATGAGCAGTTCTTC. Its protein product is CASSEAPLRTSGRWNEQFF.

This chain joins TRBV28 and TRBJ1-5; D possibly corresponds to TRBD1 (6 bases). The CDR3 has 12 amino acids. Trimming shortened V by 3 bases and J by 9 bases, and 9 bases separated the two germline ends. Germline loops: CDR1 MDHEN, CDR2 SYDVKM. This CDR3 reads CASSFPDRPQHF. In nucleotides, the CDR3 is TGTGCCAGCAGTTTCCCGGACAGGCCCCAGCATTTT.

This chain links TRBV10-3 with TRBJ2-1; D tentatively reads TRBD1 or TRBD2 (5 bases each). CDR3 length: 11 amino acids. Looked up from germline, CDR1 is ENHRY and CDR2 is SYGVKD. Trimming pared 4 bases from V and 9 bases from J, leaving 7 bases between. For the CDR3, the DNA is TGTGCCATCAGTGGTGGGGGTGAGCAGTTCTTC. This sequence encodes CAISGGGEQFF.

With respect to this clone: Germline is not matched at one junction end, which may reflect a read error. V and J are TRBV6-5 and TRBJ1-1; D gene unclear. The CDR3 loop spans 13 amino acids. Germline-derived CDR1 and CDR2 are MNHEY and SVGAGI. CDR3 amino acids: CTSMRLKNTEAFF. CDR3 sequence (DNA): TGTACCAGCATGAGGTTAAAGAACACTGAAGCTTTCTTT.

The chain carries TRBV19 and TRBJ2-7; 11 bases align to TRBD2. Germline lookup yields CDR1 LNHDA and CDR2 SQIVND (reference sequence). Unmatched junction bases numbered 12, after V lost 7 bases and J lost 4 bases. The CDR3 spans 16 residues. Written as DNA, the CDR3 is TGTGCCAGTAATGCAACTAGCGGGAGAAGGGGTTACGAGCAGTACTTC. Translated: CASNATSGRRGYEQYF.

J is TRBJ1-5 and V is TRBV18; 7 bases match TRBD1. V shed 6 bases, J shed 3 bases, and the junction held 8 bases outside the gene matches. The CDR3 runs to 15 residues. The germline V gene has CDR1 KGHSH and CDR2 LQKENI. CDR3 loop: CASSYGQADNQPQHF. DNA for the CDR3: TGTGCCAGCTCCTACGGACAGGCGGACAATCAGCCCCAGCATTTT.

CDR3 nucleotide sequence: TGTGCCAGTAGTTTTCTAGCGGCAATAAGCTCCTACAATGAGCAGTTCTTC. Its translation: CASSFLAAISSYNEQFF. The V call is TRBV19, the J call TRBJ2-1; 7 bases map to TRBD2. The V and J ends lost 5 bases and 0 bases, in that order; junction bases with no gene match: 10. CDR3 length equals 17 residues. Germline CDR1 LNHDA, CDR2 SQIVND (reference sequence).

As DNA, the CDR3 is TGTGCCAGCAGTTTCTCTCCACGCCCCGTCTCTGAGCAGTACTTC. Its translation: CASSFSPRPVSEQYF. The chain recombines TRBV27 with TRBJ2-7; no reliable D call. Trimming left V 3 bases short and J 7 bases short, with 19 bases between. Per germline, CDR1 MNHEY and CDR2 SMNVEV (reference sequence). The CDR3 runs 15 residues.

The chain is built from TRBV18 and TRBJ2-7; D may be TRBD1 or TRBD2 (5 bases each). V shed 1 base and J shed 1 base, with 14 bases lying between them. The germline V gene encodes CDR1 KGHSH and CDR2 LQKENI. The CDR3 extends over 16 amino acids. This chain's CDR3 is CASSPRRGPTSYEQYF. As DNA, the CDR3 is TGTGCCAGCTCACCACGCCGGGGACCAACTTCCTACGAGCAGTACTTC.

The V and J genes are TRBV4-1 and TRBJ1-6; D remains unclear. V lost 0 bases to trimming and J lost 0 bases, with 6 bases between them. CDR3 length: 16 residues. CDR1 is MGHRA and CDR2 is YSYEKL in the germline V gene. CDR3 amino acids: CASSQDSSSYNSPLHF. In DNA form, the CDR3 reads TGCGCCAGCAGCCAAGACTCGAGCTCCTATAATTCACCCCTCCACTTT.

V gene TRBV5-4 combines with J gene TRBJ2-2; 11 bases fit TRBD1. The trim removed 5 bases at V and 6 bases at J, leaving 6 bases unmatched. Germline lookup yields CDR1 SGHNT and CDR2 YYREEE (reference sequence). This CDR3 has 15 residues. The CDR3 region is CASRSRDRGAGELFF. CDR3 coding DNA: TGTGCCAGCAGGTCCCGGGACAGGGGGGCCGGGGAGCTGTTTTTT.

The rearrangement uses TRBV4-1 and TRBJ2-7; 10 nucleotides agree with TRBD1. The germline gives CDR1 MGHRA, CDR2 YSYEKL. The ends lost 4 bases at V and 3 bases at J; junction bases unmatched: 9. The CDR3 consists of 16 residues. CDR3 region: CASSPRGGQGIYEQYF. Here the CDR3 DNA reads TGCGCCAGCAGCCCACGGGGGGGACAGGGGATCTACGAGCAGTACTTC.

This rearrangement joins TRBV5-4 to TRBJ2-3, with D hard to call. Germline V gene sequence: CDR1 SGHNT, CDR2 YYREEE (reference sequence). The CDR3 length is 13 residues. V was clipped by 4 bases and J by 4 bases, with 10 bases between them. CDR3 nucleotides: TGTGCCAGCAGCCCGGTACGGGCAGATACGCAGTATTTT. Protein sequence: CASSPVRADTQYF.

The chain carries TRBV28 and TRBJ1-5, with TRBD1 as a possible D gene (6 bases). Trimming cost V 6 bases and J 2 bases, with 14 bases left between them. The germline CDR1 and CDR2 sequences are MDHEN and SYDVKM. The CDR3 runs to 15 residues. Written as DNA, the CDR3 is TGTGCCAGCAGAATAGACAGGCTGGGCAATCAGCCCCAGCATTTT. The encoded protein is CASRIDRLGNQPQHF. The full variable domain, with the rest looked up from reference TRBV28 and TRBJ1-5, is DVKVTQSSRYLVKRTGEKVFLECVQDMDHENMFWYRQDPGLGLRLIYFSYDVKMKEKGDIPEGYSVSREKKERFSLILESASTNQTSMYLCASRIDRLGNQPQHFGDGTRLSIL.

The CDR3 DNA reads as TGCAGCGTAGCGGGGGCTTCCTACGAGCAGTACTTC. It yields the protein CSVAGASYEQYF. The chain carries TRBV29-1 and TRBJ2-5; 8 nucleotides line up with TRBD2. The closer fit of TRBJ2-7 to the DNA end suggests the J call may be wrong. In germline, CDR1 is SQVTM, CDR2 ANQGSEA. CDR3 size: 12 residues.

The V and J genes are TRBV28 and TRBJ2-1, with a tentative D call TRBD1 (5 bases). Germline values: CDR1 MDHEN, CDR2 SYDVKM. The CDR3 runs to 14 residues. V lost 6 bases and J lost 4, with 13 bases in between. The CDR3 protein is CASSPPNRYNEQFF. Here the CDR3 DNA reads TGTGCCAGCAGCCCCCCAAACAGGTACAATGAGCAGTTCTTC.

The CDR3 is CATTNAGLGRNEQFF. Here the CDR3 DNA reads TGTGCCACCACCAATGCGGGACTCGGCAGGAATGAGCAGTTCTTC. The rearrangement uses TRBV15 and TRBJ2-1, with a weak D call TRBD2 (6 bases). CDR3 length: 15 residues. CDR1 is LNHNV, CDR2 YYDKDF, per germline (reference sequence). Trimming stripped 7 bases from V and 7 bases from J, with 20 bases between.

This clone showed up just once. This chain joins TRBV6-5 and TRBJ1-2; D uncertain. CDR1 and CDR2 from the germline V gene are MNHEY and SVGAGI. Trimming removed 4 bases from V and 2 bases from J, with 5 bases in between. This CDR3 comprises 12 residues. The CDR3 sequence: CASSSRNYGYTF. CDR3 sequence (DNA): TGTGCCAGCAGTTCCAGGAACTATGGCTACACCTTC.